Listed here is a single T cell receptor (beta chain). The antigen remains unidentified. This sample was included in a study of cytomegalovirus exposure and HLA in healthy donors. Points from the study as a whole: Among the CMV-associated chains, a few were confirmed in vitro as specific for CMV antigens. Altogether, 150 to 200 TCR beta chains were recorded as cytomegalovirus-associated.

Clones were sequenced by immunoSEQ multiplex PCR, and TCRdb holds only the in-frame ones, with some missing. The table shows approximately 150,000 clones, with more than 85% occurring only once. Germline V gene sequence: CDR1 SGHRS, CDR2 YFSETQ. The V segment lost 0 bases and the J segment 5 bases; nucleotides outside the gene matches: 8. CDR3 length: 16 residues. V and J are TRBV5-1 and TRBJ2-1; 7 bases map to TRBD1. Sequencing was carried out using PBMCs. The TCR originated in a man in his late teens or twenties in good health and CMV-seropositive. For the CDR3, the DNA is TGCGCCAGCAGCTTGGAAGCGACAGGGCAGCACAATGAGCAGTTCTTC. Translated, it gives CASSLEATGQHNEQFF.